This TCR beta chain was captured by sequencing in a study of blood T cell repertoires in COVID-19. Study as a whole: In each case, the material was cDNA or gDNA derived from T cells, B-cell-depleted T cells, or PBMCs.

CDR1 is MDHEN and CDR2 is SYDVKM in the germline V gene. V was pared by 5 bases and J by 7 bases, with 11 bases between. CDR3 size: 12 residues. On this clone: Additional DNA sequences in this sample encode the identical CDR3.

Recruitment covered about 26 US areas and drew participants whose ages spanned roughly 18 to 90 years. In the source study's methods: Amplification of reference gene primers was used by the study to estimate nucleated cell counts. Using immunoSEQ multiplex PCR, the repertoire was profiled, and TCRdb retains in-frame clones only, with some absent. V, J and clone size are those of that table, while D and trimming were read from the DNA. The sample carries approximately 260,000 clones, approximately 84% recorded once. This receptor was obtained from a woman between 45 and 65 years old who had been exposed to COVID-19. Sample: PBMCs or T cells enriched from blood (not recorded which). V usage is TRBV28 and J usage is TRBJ1-1; weak D call: TRBD1 (6 bases). The CDR3 here is CASSRGSGEAFF. CDR3 nucleotides: TGTGCCAGCAGTAGGGGGAGCGGTGAAGCTTTCTTT.